The entry below describes one T cell receptor (beta chain). The authors' processing: Quantification of nucleated cells was approximated via reference gene primer amplification. Clones were sequenced by immunoSEQ multiplex PCR, and TCRdb holds only the in-frame ones, with some missing. For V, J and clone size, that table is used; D and trimming come from the DNA. The repertoire holds approximately 39,000 clones, with approximately 93% as singletons. The data were taken from a study of blood T cell repertoires in COVID-19. Looking at the study overall: The United States, Italy and Spain supplied acute and convalescent COVID-19 samples.

The V gene's germline CDR1 is MGHRA and CDR2 YSYEKL. This CDR3 contains 16 residues. The ends lost 0 bases at V and 1 base at J; junction bases unmatched: 2. This TCR came from a human donor with active COVID-19. The donor label of this sample is uncertain. Material: peripheral blood. This chain uses TRBV4-1 with TRBJ2-1; 8 positions match TRBD2. Here the CDR3 reads CASSQEQRGSYNEQFF. CDR3 sequence (DNA): TGCGCCAGCAGCCAAGAGCAGCGGGGGTCCTACAATGAGCAGTTCTTC.